This T cell receptor beta chain was identified in a study of beta chain features in type 1 diabetes. Of the isolated RNA, all was reverse transcribed, and so the sequenced material was expressed TCRB transcripts. Measured with immunoSEQ multiplex PCR; TCRdb has only the in-frame clones, and not every one. The table has under 300,000 clones, 25% to 35% seen once; the top ten hold 4%. The CDR3 spans 14 residues. V was clipped by 7 bases and J by 4 bases; unmatched bases: 6. CDR1 is KGHSH, CDR2 LQKENI, per germline. This clone was recorded a few times. The chain is built from TRBV18 and TRBJ2-4; 8 bases are shared with TRBD2. Specimen: central memory CD4+ T cells from blood. The sequence derives from a man aged 25 to 40 in good health. CDR3 DNA sequence: TGTGCCAGCTGCTTGAGCGGGAGTAAAAACATTCAGTACTTC. Protein: CASCLSGSKNIQYF. Using reference TRBV18 and TRBJ2-4 for the parts outside the CDR3, the full variable domain is NAGVMQNPRHLVRRRGQEARLRCSPMKGHSHVYWYRQLPEEGLKFMVYLQKENIIDESGMPKERFSAEFPKEGPSILRIQQVVRGDSAAYFCASCLSGSKNIQYFGAGTRLSVL.